The 9 T cell receptor beta chains below come from one sample, sequenced in a study of T cell repertoires in cytomegalovirus infection. MiXCR was run by TCRdb on the reads, yielding one entry per CDR3 protein. Of some 940,000 distinct CDR3 sequences in the sample, 30% to 40% were seen once. No cognate antigen is known for these TCRs. Sequenced here: cultured CD8+ T cells from PBMCs, sampled from culture after CMV antigen stimulation. These receptors all come from a human donor in good health (CMV status not recorded). Some clones in this sample may be carry-over from other donors' samples.

The chain employs TRBV12-3 or TRBV12-4 and TRBJ2-7; 7 bases align to TRBD1. J was trimmed by 5 bases and V by 5 bases; bases with no gene match: 6. This CDR3 spans 13 amino acids. CDR3 sequence reads: CASSPTGFNEQYV. The CDR3 DNA follows: TGTGCCAGCAGTCCGACAGGGTTCAACGAGCAGTACGTC.

This clonotype showed up just a few times. V is TRBV12-3 or TRBV12-4 and J is TRBJ2-1, with TRBD2 identical over 10 bases. The CDR3 runs to 16 residues. With V trimmed by 3 bases and J by 9 bases, 11 bases remained unmatched. This CDR3 is CASSFQRGGTLSEQFF. The CDR3 bases are TGTGCCAGCAGTTTCCAGCGGGGGGGGACCCTTAGTGAGCAGTTCTTC.

The chain is built from TRBV5-1 and TRBJ2-1; D might be TRBD1 or TRBD2, each matching 7 bases. There are 17 residues in the CDR3. From germline, CDR1 is SGHRS and CDR2 YFSETQ. V was cut by 6 bases and J by 3 bases, with 22 bases left in between. CDR3 nucleotides: TGCGCCAGCACCCGGGGAGGGGGCGCCTCCCTCTACAATGAGCAGTTCTTC. As protein: CASTRGGGASLYNEQFF.

V gene TRBV15 combines with J gene TRBJ1-5, with D possibly matching TRBD1 (6 bases). V lost 6 bases to trimming and J lost 1 base, with 7 bases between them. CDR1 is LNHNV, CDR2 YYDKDF, per germline (reference sequence). This CDR3 contains 13 residues. The CDR3 protein is CATSGQSNQPQHF. In nucleotides, the CDR3 is TGTGCCACCAGTGGACAGAGCAATCAGCCCCAGCATTTT. The variable domain in full, with the rest retrieved from reference TRBV15 and TRBJ1-5, is DAMVIQNPRYQVTQFGKPVTLSCSQTLNHNVMYWYQQKSSQAPKLLFHYYDKDFNNEADTPDNFQSRRPNTSFCFLDIRSPGLGDTAMYLCATSGQSNQPQHFGDGTRLSIL.

In its sample, this clonotype was seen a few times. The chain joins TRBV28 to TRBJ2-7, with 7 bases aligning to TRBD1. Germline values: CDR1 MDHEN, CDR2 SYDVKM. The CDR3 length is 13 residues. Trimming at V came to 5 bases and at J to 5 bases, leaving 6 bases not matched to a gene. The CDR3: CASSPGTADEQYV. The DNA of the CDR3 is TGTGCCAGCAGTCCCGGGACAGCCGACGAGCAGTACGTC.

This clonotype was observed many times. This chain uses TRBV6-1 with TRBJ2-1, with 7 bases identical to TRBD1. V lost 4 bases to trimming and J lost 8 bases; unmatched junction nucleotides: 11. In germline, CDR1 is MNHNS, CDR2 SASEGT. The CDR3 extends over 15 amino acids. The CDR3 reads CASSGIRDSVDEQFF. DNA of the CDR3: TGTGCCAGCAGTGGTATCCGGGACAGTGTCGATGAGCAGTTCTTC.

In its sample, this clonotype was seen a few times. The genes are TRBV20-1 and TRBJ2-3; D is undetermined. Per the germline V gene, CDR1 is DFQATT and CDR2 is SNEGSKA (reference sequence). The V end was cut by 6 bases, the J end by 1 base, with 26 bases between. The CDR3 consists of 18 residues. The CDR3 reads CSARLGERRKRGTDTQYF. The CDR3, as DNA: TGCAGTGCCAGACTCGGCGAGCGCCGAAAGAGAGGCACAGATACGCAGTATTTT.

CDR3 nucleotide sequence: TGTGCCAGCAGCCCTACCGCGACAGTCTATGGCTACACCTTC. Amino acid sequence: CASSPTATVYGYTF. The J gene is TRBJ1-2, the V gene TRBV2, with D possibly TRBD1 on 5 matching bases. Germline CDR1 is SNHLY and CDR2 is FYNNEI. The CDR3 runs to 14 residues. Trimming stripped 6 bases from V and 4 bases from J, with 15 bases between.

This chain links TRBV12-3 or TRBV12-4 with TRBJ1-4; 8 positions agree with TRBD1. The CDR3 length is 14 residues. The junction had 8 bases not matched to a gene; V was cut back by 7 bases and J by 7 bases. CDR3 protein: CASTRTGLFEKLFF. CDR3 DNA: TGTGCCAGCACCCGGACAGGGTTGTTTGAAAAACTGTTTTTT.